This TCR beta chain is from a study of cytomegalovirus exposure and HLA in healthy donors. The CDR3 covers 16 residues. Trimming removed 5 bases from V and 2 bases from J; junction bases left unmatched: 4. The V gene's germline CDR1 is LNHDA and CDR2 SQIVND (reference sequence). This clone was observed a single time. The antigen remains unidentified. Study-wide findings and caveats: Reports described diagnosis of cytomegalovirus status by the classifier as highly specific and sensitive. Subsequent analysis showed first-cohort TCR clusters tending to co-occur in roughly 130 validation repertoires. Investigators reported over 150 TCR beta chains as tied to cytomegalovirus. It was confirmed in vitro that a few of the CMV-associated chains were specific for CMV antigens.

Profiled with immunoSEQ multiplex PCR; TCRdb holds only in-frame clones, not every one. The table records over 150,000 clones, 95% to 97% of them present only once. The sample comprised PBMCs. The TCR was taken from a woman aged 18-35 years in good health and CMV-seronegative. The V gene is TRBV19, the J gene TRBJ2-3, with 13 bases fitting TRBD2. CDR3 sequence reads: CASSRTSGGITDTQYF. The CDR3 DNA follows: TGTGCCAGTAGTCGGACTAGCGGGGGTATCACAGATACGCAGTATTTT. Looking up the rest from reference TRBV19 and TRBJ2-3 gives the full variable domain: DGGITQSPKYLFRKEGQNVTLSCEQNLNHDAMYWYRQDPGQGLRLIYYSQIVNDFQKGDIAEGYSVSREKKESFPLTVTSAQKNPTAFYLCASSRTSGGITDTQYFGPGTRLTVL.